This passage covers 6 T cell receptor beta chains from one sample sequenced in a study of CD8+ T cells in alopecia areata. RNA was extracted and reverse transcribed into cDNA as the sequencing template. Measured with immunoSEQ multiplex PCR; TCRdb has only the in-frame clones, and not every one. The table records 130,000 to 150,000 clones, 51% of them present only once. The sequencing here drew on CD4+ T cells sorted from blood, taken at week 0. The receptors were sampled from a human donor with alopecia areata.

In DNA form, the CDR3 reads TGCAGTGCTAGAGATGCGGGCGAGCAGTACTTC. Translation gives CSARDAGEQYF. The rearrangement links TRBV20-1 to TRBJ2-7, with a tentative D call TRBD2 (5 bases). V was shortened by 0 bases and J by 6 bases, with 6 bases between the two germline ends. CDR3 length: 11 amino acids. Germline V gives CDR1 DFQATT, CDR2 SNEGSKA (reference sequence).

The V gene is TRBV29-1, the J gene TRBJ1-1, with D hard to call. The germline CDR1 and CDR2 sequences are SQVTM and ANQGSEA. The CDR3 sequence is 13 residues long. Trimming removed 2 bases at V and 1 base at J, with 8 bases between. The CDR3 region has the DNA TGCAGCGTTGAAAGTGGGCCGAACACTGAAGCTTTCTTT. Protein product: CSVESGPNTEAFF.

The CDR3 coding sequence is TGTGCCACCAGCAGAGATCGGACTTACGGGGAGACCCAGTACTTC. This codes for CATSRDRTYGETQYF. The rearrangement links TRBV15 to TRBJ2-5; the D gene is possibly TRBD2 (5 bases). Germline lookup yields CDR1 LNHNV and CDR2 YYDKDF (reference sequence). The CDR3 consists of 15 residues. The V gene lost 0 bases and the J gene lost 5 bases, with 13 bases spanning the gap. Full variable domain (missing parts from reference TRBV15 and TRBJ2-5): DAMVIQNPRYQVTQFGKPVTLSCSQTLNHNVMYWYQQKSSQAPKLLFHYYDKDFNNEADTPDNFQSRRPNTSFCFLDIRSPGLGDTAMYLCATSRDRTYGETQYFGPGTRLLVL.

The rearrangement links TRBV5-1 to TRBJ2-7; 10 bases agree with TRBD1. The ends lost 7 bases at V and 0 bases at J; junction bases unmatched: 7. Germline V gene sequence: CDR1 SGHRS, CDR2 YFSETQ. The CDR3 runs 15 residues. The CDR3 reads CASGLGTGASYEQYF. The CDR3 nucleotides are TGCGCCAGCGGCCTCGGGACAGGGGCCTCCTACGAGCAGTACTTC.

The table lists this clone with a few counts. The genes are TRBV6-5 and TRBJ2-7; 11 bases agree with TRBD1. The germline CDR1 and CDR2 sequences are MNHEY and SVGAGI. V lost 2 bases and J lost 6; bases outside the gene matches: 6. The CDR3 has 15 residues. CDR3 coding DNA: TGTGCCAGCAGTTACGGACAGGGGGCAATGAGCGAGCAGTACTTC. It is translated as CASSYGQGAMSEQYF.

The genes are TRBV18 and TRBJ2-1; tentative D call: TRBD1 (6 bases). Deletions cut 0 bases from V and 1 base from J, with 10 bases between. From germline, CDR1 is KGHSH and CDR2 LQKENI. The CDR3 length is 16 residues. The CDR3 loop reads CASSPPLGGSYNEQFF. CDR3 DNA sequence: TGTGCCAGCTCACCACCCCTAGGGGGATCCTACAATGAGCAGTTCTTC. Drawing the rest from reference TRBV18 and TRBJ2-1, the complete variable domain is NAGVMQNPRHLVRRRGQEARLRCSPMKGHSHVYWYRQLPEEGLKFMVYLQKENIIDESGMPKERFSAEFPKEGPSILRIQQVVRGDSAAYFCASSPPLGGSYNEQFFGPGTRLTVL.